Following are 9 T cell receptor beta chains from one sample sequenced in a study of cytomegalovirus exposure and HLA in healthy donors. The PCR ran on 60 Vbeta and 13 Jbeta primers. The table came from immunoSEQ multiplex PCR; TCRdb's copy has only in-frame clones and leaves some out. This repertoire includes some 130,000 clones. Specimen: PBMCs. These receptor sequences come from a woman between 35 and 50 years old in good health and CMV-seropositive.

The genes are TRBV5-4 and TRBJ1-1, with D maybe TRBD1 (5 bases). Trimming removed 0 bases at V and 6 bases at J, with 18 bases between. Germline CDR1 and CDR2: SGHNT and YYREEE (reference sequence). The CDR3 contains 16 residues. For the CDR3, the DNA is TGTGCCAGCAGCTTGGAACCGAGTTTTAGGGGCGCTGAAGCTTTCTTT. Residues: CASSLEPSFRGAEAFF.

This chain connects TRBV28 to TRBJ2-7, with D perhaps TRBD2 (6 bases). This CDR3 has 14 residues. Germline V CDR1 and CDR2: MDHEN, SYDVKM. Trimming shortened V by 5 bases and J by 3 bases, and 14 bases separated the two germline ends. CDR3 loop: CASSGLASYYEQYF. The CDR3 nucleotides are TGTGCCAGCAGTGGGCTAGCGAGCTACTACGAGCAGTACTTC.

The V gene is TRBV4-1, the J gene TRBJ2-5, with TRBD2 matching over 9 bases. Per the germline V gene, CDR1 is MGHRA and CDR2 is YSYEKL. V shed 4 bases, J shed 5 bases, and the junction held 8 bases outside the gene matches. The CDR3 consists of 15 residues. DNA for the CDR3: TGCGCCAGCAGCCGCCAACTAGCGGGCGGGGAGACCCAGTACTTC. Translated, it gives CASSRQLAGGETQYF.

V usage is TRBV29-1 and J usage is TRBJ1-2; D is unclear. V lost 4 bases and J lost 8, with 11 bases in between. The CDR3 length is 11 residues. The germline gives CDR1 SQVTM, CDR2 ANQGSEA. CDR3 in amino acids: CSVVRVWGYTF. The CDR3 region has the DNA TGCAGCGTTGTACGGGTGTGGGGCTACACCTTC.

The genes are TRBV9 and TRBJ2-1; D might be TRBD2 (6 bases). Germline CDR1 SGDLS, CDR2 YYNGEE. CDR3 size: 12 residues. V lost 2 bases and J 6 bases, leaving 6 bases between the germline ends. The CDR3 here is CASSVSGNEQFF. The CDR3 DNA is TGTGCCAGCAGCGTTAGCGGCAATGAGCAGTTCTTC.

This rearrangement joins TRBV28 to TRBJ2-1; D remains ambiguous. Trimming cost V 2 bases and J 4 bases, with 9 bases left between them. CDR3 length: 14 amino acids. Looked up from germline, CDR1 is MDHEN and CDR2 is SYDVKM. The CDR3 DNA is TGTGCCAGCAGTTTAAGAGGTATATACAATGAGCAGTTCTTC. It is translated as CASSLRGIYNEQFF.

The V and J genes are TRBV5-8 and TRBJ1-1; the D gene is possibly TRBD1 (5 bases). CDR1 SGHTS and CDR2 YDEGEE come from the germline V gene. V lost 3 bases to trimming and J lost 8 bases, with 14 bases between them. This CDR3 region has 13 residues. The CDR3 region has the DNA TGTGCCAGCAGCTCCCCGCGGGGGGGGGAAGCTTTCTTT. Amino acid sequence: CASSSPRGGEAFF.

CDR3 coding DNA: TGTGCCAGCAGCCTATGGACATCCTACGAGCAGTACTTC. It specifies CASSLWTSYEQYF. J is TRBJ2-7 and V is TRBV14, with D perhaps matching TRBD1 (5 bases). The germline V gene encodes CDR1 SGHDN and CDR2 FVKESK. Trimming cost V 4 bases and J 1 base, with 8 bases left between them. The CDR3 spans 13 residues.

The chain carries TRBV2 and TRBJ2-1; D perhaps matches TRBD1 (6 bases). The V gene lost 5 bases and the J gene lost 0 bases, with 14 bases spanning the gap. The CDR3 is 16 amino acids. The germline CDR1 and CDR2 sequences are SNHLY and FYNNEI. Here the CDR3 reads CASSLGQSSSYNEQFF. The DNA of the CDR3 is TGTGCCAGCAGTTTAGGACAGTCGAGCTCCTACAATGAGCAGTTCTTC.